These 12 T cell receptor beta chains came from one sample sequenced in a study of OX40 agonist ivuxolimab in advanced cancers. Profiling relied on immunoSEQ multiplex PCR, and the TCRdb table lists in-frame clones only, not all of them. Of more than 70,000 clones listed, approximately 86% are singletons. The sample was CD4+ or CD8+ T cells sorted from blood, taken in a trial of the OX40 agonist ivuxolimab. The receptors stem from an adult with an advanced solid tumor such as melanoma, head and neck, liver or kidney cancer.

This chain links TRBV10-3 with TRBJ2-7, with 10 bases identical to TRBD2. This CDR3 is 15 amino acids long. With V trimmed by 4 bases and J by 1 base, 4 bases remained unmatched. Per the germline V gene, CDR1 is ENHRY and CDR2 is SYGVKD. The CDR3 is CAISVGLARSYEQYF. As DNA, the CDR3 is TGTGCCATCAGTGTGGGACTAGCGCGATCCTACGAGCAGTACTTC.

The chain's CDR3 is CASSLAGQGLATNEKLFF. CDR3 sequence (DNA): TGCGCCAGCAGCTTGGCCGGACAGGGGCTCGCAACTAATGAAAAACTGTTTTTT. The chain has TRBV5-1 and TRBJ1-4; 9 positions agree with TRBD1. The V gene's germline CDR1 is SGHRS and CDR2 YFSETQ. V dropped 0 bases and J dropped 0; count of bases not matched to a gene: 6. This CDR3 comprises 18 residues.

This chain joins TRBV5-1 and TRBJ2-5; 7 bases line up with TRBD2. This CDR3 is 14 amino acids long. After removal of 4 bases from V and 4 bases from J, the junction contained 7 bases not matched to a gene. Germline values: CDR1 SGHRS, CDR2 YFSETQ. CDR3 in amino acids: CASSAGEWLETQYF. The CDR3 region has the DNA TGCGCCAGCAGCGCGGGGGAATGGTTAGAGACCCAGTACTTC.

This clone was seen only once. This rearrangement joins TRBV11-2 to TRBJ1-2, with 8 positions matching TRBD1. CDR1 is SGHAT, CDR2 FQNNGV, per germline. Trimming took 6 bases from V and 8 from J; bases not matched to a gene: 20. There are 17 residues in the CDR3. Here the CDR3 reads CASRTVAGGVLARGYTF. The CDR3 DNA is TGTGCCAGCAGAACCGTGGCAGGGGGCGTCTTAGCGAGAGGCTACACCTTC. Full variable domain (rest looked up from reference TRBV11-2 and TRBJ1-2): EAGVAQSPRYKIIEKRQSVAFWCNPISGHATLYWYQQILGQGPKLLIQFQNNGVVDDSQLPKDRFSAERLKGVDSTLKIQPAKLEDSAVYLCASRTVAGGVLARGYTFGSGTRLTVV.

The chain is built from TRBV4-1 and TRBJ1-1; D not resolved. The V end was cut by 0 bases, the J end by 5 bases, with 13 bases between. Germline V gene data show CDR1 as MGHRA and CDR2 as YSYEKL. The CDR3 consists of 15 residues. This chain's CDR3 is CASSQDPTGRTEAFF. CDR3 DNA sequence: TGCGCCAGCAGCCAAGATCCTACGGGAAGGACTGAAGCTTTCTTT.

The CDR3: CASSQGLGETQYF. The DNA of the CDR3 is TGTGCCAGCTCCCAGGGGCTGGGGGAGACCCAGTACTTC. The V gene is TRBV18, the J gene TRBJ2-5; D is possibly TRBD1 (6 bases). The germline CDR1 and CDR2 sequences are KGHSH and LQKENI. The V end was cut by 6 bases, the J end by 5 bases, with 13 bases between. This CDR3 spans 13 amino acids. Complete variable domain (other parts from reference TRBV18 and TRBJ2-5): NAGVMQNPRHLVRRRGQEARLRCSPMKGHSHVYWYRQLPEEGLKFMVYLQKENIIDESGMPKERFSAEFPKEGPSILRIQQVVRGDSAAYFCASSQGLGETQYFGPGTRLLVL.

The chain uses TRBV28 and TRBJ1-2, with D possibly TRBD1 on 6 matching bases. This CDR3 has 14 residues. The V end lost 3 bases, the J end lost 5 bases, and 13 bases lay between the germline ends. Germline V gene sequence: CDR1 MDHEN, CDR2 SYDVKM. The CDR3 bases are TGTGCCAGCAGTTTGGGGCAGGGGAAATATGGCTACACCTTC. This codes for CASSLGQGKYGYTF.

The genes are TRBV29-1 and TRBJ1-2; 10 positions match TRBD1. CDR1 is SQVTM and CDR2 is ANQGSEA in the germline V gene. CDR3 length equals 15 residues. V lost 6 bases to trimming and J lost 5 bases; unmatched junction nucleotides: 12. The CDR3 nucleotides read TGCAGCGTCGGGGCGGGGGGGACAGGGGAGTATGGCTACACCTTC. It encodes CSVGAGGTGEYGYTF.

Worth noting for this clone: An end of the junction does not agree with germline; a read error may underlie this. The CDR3 reads CSVTDLYLEIF. The CDR3 DNA reads as TGCAGCGTTACGGACCTATACCTGGAGATCTTC. This chain connects TRBV29-1 to TRBJ2-1; D is unresolved. This CDR3 has 11 residues. Germline CDR1 and CDR2: SQVTM and ANQGSEA.

This clone was counted a few times. The chain has TRBV2 and TRBJ2-1; 8 bases map to TRBD1. This CDR3 spans 14 amino acids. Germline lookup yields CDR1 SNHLY and CDR2 FYNNEI. The junction had 10 bases not matched to a gene; V was cut back by 7 bases and J by 8 bases. CDR3 DNA: TGTGCCAGCAAGGAGGACAGGGCTTCCGATGAGCAGTTCTTC. Translating gives CASKEDRASDEQFF.

The rearrangement joins TRBV5-4 to TRBJ2-2, with 12 bases aligning to TRBD2. The V gene's germline CDR1 is SGHNT and CDR2 YYREEE (reference sequence). This CDR3 is 17 amino acids long. With 7 bases clipped from V and 3 bases from J, the junction kept 10 bases outside the gene matches. In DNA form, the CDR3 reads TGTGCCAGCGGATTTCTAGCGGGGGGGCCCCACACCGGGGAGCTGTTTTTT. Translated, it gives CASGFLAGGPHTGELFF.

The chain couples TRBV6-6 to TRBJ1-2; D perhaps matches TRBD1 (5 bases). With 5 bases removed from V and 4 bases from J, the gap between germline ends came to 11 bases. The CDR3 is 13 amino acids. From germline, CDR1 is MNHNY and CDR2 SVGAGI (reference sequence). CDR3 region: CASSLDSSYGYTF. The CDR3, as DNA: TGTGCCAGCAGTCTAGACAGCTCCTATGGCTACACCTTC.